The clone carrying this TCR beta chain was observed a single time. V lost 3 bases and J lost 6; bases outside the gene matches: 8. Germline-derived CDR1 and CDR2 are DFQATT and SNEGSKA (reference sequence). CDR3 length: 14 amino acids. This entry belongs to a study of blood T cells in healthy people across ages. Sample-barcoded 5' priming and a J-beta primer mix drove a second PCR of roughly 6 to 12 cycles. With 12 random nucleotides, a template-switch adaptor tagged each individual cDNA molecule. In TCRdb, the 5' RACE reads were re-called with MiXCR into one record per CDR3 protein. The sample has about 1.4 million distinct CDR3 sequences; approximately 59% are singletons. The study isolated at least 7 million PBMCs from each sample.

The chain uses TRBV20-1 and TRBJ1-2; 9 bases are a match to TRBD1. The TCR sequence derives from a young man in good health. The sample comprised blood. The CDR3 nucleotides are TGCAGTGCTAGCGCCCGGGACAGGGCCAATGGCTACACCTTC. Translating it yields CSASARDRANGYTF.